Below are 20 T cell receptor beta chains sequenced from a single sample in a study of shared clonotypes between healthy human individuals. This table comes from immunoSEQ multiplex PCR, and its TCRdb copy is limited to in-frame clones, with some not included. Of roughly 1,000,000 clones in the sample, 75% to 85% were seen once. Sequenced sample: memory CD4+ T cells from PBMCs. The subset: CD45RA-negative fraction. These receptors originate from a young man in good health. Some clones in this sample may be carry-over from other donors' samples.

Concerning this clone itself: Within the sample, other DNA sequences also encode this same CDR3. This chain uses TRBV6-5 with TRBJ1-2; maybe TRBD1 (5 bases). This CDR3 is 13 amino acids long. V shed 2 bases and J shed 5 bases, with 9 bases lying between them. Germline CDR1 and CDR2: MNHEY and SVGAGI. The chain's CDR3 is CASSYGGGYGYTF. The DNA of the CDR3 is TGTGCCAGCAGTTACGGTGGGGGGTATGGCTACACCTTC.

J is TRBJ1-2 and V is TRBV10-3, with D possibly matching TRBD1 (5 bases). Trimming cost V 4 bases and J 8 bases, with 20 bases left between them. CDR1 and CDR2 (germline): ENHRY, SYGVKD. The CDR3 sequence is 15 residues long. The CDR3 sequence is CAISGDGASMWGYTF. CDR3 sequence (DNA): TGTGCCATCAGTGGGGACGGGGCTTCTATGTGGGGCTACACCTTC.

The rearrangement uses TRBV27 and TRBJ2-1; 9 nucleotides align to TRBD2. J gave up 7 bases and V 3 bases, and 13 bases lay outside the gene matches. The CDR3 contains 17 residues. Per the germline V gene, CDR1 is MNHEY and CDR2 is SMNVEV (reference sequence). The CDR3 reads CASSFLPLAGRINEQFF. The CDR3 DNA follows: TGTGCCAGCAGTTTCCTCCCCCTAGCGGGGAGAATAAATGAGCAGTTCTTC.

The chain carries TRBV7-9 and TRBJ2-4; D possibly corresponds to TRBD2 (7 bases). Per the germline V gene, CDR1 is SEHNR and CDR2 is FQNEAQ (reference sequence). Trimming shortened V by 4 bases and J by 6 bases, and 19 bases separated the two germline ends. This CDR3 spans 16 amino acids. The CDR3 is CASSSPGGGGTNIQYF. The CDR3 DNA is TGTGCCAGCAGCTCCCCGGGGGGAGGGGGAACAAACATTCAGTACTTC.

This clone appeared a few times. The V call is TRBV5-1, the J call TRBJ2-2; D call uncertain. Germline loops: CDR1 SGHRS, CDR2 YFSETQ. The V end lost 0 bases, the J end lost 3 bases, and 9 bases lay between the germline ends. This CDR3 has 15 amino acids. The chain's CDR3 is CASSLAWGDTGELFF. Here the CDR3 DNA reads TGCGCCAGCAGCTTGGCCTGGGGTGACACCGGGGAGCTGTTTTTT. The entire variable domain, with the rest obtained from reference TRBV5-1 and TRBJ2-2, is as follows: KAGVTQTPRYLIKTRGQQVTLSCSPISGHRSVSWYQQTPGQGLQFLFEYFSETQRNKGNFPGRFSGRQFSNSRSEMNVSTLELGDSALYLCASSLAWGDTGELFFGEGSRLTVL.

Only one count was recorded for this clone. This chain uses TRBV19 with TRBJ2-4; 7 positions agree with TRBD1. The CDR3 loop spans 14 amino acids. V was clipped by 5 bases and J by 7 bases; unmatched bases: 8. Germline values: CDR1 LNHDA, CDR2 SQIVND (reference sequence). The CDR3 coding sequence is TGTGCCAGTAGTTACGAGGGGGCTTGGAACATTCAGTACTTC. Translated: CASSYEGAWNIQYF. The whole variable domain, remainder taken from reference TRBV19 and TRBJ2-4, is DGGITQSPKYLFRKEGQNVTLSCEQNLNHDAMYWYRQDPGQGLRLIYYSQIVNDFQKGDIAEGYSVSREKKESFPLTVTSAQKNPTAFYLCASSYEGAWNIQYFGAGTRLSVL.

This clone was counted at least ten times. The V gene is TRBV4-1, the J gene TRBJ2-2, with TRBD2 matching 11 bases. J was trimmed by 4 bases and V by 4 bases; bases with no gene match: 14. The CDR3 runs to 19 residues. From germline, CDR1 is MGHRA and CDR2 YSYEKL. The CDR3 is CASSRGLAEMTTGTGELFF. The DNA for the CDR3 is TGCGCCAGCAGCCGGGGACTAGCGGAGATGACTACGGGCACCGGGGAGCTGTTTTTT.

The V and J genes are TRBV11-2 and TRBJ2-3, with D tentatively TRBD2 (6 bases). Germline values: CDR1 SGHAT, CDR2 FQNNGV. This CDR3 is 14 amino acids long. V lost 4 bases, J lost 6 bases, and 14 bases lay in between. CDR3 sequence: CASSSVAGSDTQYF. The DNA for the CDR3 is TGTGCCAGCAGCTCCGTTGCCGGGAGCGATACGCAGTATTTT.

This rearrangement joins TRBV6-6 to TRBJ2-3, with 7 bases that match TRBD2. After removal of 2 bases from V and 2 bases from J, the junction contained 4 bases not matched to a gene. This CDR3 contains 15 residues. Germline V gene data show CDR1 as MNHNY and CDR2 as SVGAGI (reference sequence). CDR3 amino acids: CASSYGEGLTDTQYF. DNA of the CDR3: TGTGCCAGCAGTTACGGGGAGGGCCTCACAGATACGCAGTATTTT.

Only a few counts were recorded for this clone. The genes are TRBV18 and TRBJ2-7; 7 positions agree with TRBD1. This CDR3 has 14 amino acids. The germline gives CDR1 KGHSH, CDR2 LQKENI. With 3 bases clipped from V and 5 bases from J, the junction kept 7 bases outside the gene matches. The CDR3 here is CASSPRGPKDEQYF. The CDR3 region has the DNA TGTGCCAGCTCACCGAGGGGGCCGAAGGACGAGCAGTACTTC. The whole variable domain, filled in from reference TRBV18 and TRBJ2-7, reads NAGVMQNPRHLVRRRGQEARLRCSPMKGHSHVYWYRQLPEEGLKFMVYLQKENIIDESGMPKERFSAEFPKEGPSILRIQQVVRGDSAAYFCASSPRGPKDEQYFGPGTRLTVT.

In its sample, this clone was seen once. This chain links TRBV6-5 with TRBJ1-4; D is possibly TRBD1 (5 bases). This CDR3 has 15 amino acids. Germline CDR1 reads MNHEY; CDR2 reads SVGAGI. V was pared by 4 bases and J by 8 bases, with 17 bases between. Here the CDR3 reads CASSLGGSGSEKLFF. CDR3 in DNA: TGTGCCAGCAGTTTGGGGGGATCCGGAAGCGAAAAACTGTTTTTT.

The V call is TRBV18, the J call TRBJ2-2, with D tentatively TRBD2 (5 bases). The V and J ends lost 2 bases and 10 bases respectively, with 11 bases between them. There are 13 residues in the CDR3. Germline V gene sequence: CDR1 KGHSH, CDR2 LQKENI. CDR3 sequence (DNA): TGTGCCAGCTCACCAAACGCCCTAGCGGAGCTGTTTTTT. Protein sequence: CASSPNALAELFF.

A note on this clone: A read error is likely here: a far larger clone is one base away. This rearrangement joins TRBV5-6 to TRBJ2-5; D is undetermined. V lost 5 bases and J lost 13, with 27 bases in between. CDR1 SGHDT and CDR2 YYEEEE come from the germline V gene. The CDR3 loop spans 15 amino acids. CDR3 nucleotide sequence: TGTGCCAGCAGTTTCCTCCGCTACTCACCCTACGAGCGGTACTTC. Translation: CASSFLRYSPYERYF.

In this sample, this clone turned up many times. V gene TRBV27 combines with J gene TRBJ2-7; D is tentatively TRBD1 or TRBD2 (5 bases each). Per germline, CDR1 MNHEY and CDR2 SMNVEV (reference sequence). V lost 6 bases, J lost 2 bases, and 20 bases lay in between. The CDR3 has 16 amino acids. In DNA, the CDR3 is TGTGCCAGCAGCCTTGAGCTGGGACCCAAAACCTACGAGCAGTACTTC. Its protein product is CASSLELGPKTYEQYF.

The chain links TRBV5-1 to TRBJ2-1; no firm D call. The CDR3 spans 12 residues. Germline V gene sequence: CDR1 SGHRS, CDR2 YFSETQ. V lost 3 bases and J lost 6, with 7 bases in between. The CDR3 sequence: CASSSTLNEQFF. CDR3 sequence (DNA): TGCGCCAGCAGCTCCACTCTCAATGAGCAGTTCTTC.

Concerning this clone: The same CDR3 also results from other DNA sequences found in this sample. The CDR3 loop reads CATSRDATGGYGYTF. CDR3 bases: TGTGCCACCAGCAGAGATGCGACAGGAGGCTATGGCTACACCTTC. The chain joins TRBV15 to TRBJ1-2; the D gene is possibly TRBD1 (6 bases). V lost 0 bases and J 4 bases, leaving 12 bases between the germline ends. Germline V gene sequence: CDR1 LNHNV, CDR2 YYDKDF (reference sequence). CDR3 length: 15 amino acids.

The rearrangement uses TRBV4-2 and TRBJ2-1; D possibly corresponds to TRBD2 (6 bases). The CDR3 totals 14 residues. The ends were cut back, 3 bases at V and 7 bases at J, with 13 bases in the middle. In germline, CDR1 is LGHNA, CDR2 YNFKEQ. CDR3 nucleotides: TGTGCCAGCAGCCATAAGGGACTCAGAAATGAGCAGTTCTTC. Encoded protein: CASSHKGLRNEQFF.

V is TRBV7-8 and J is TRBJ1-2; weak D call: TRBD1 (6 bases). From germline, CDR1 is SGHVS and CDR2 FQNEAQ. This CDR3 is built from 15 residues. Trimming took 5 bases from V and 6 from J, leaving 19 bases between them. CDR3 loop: CASSGRSRGGHGYTF. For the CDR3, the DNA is TGTGCCAGCAGCGGAAGGTCACGGGGGGGGCATGGCTACACCTTC.

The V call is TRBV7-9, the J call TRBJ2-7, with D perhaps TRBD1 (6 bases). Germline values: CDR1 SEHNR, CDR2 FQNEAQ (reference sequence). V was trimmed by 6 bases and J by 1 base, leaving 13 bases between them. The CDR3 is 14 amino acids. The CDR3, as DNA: TGTGCCAGCAGTCAAATACAGGGATCCTACGAGCAGTACTTC. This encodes CASSQIQGSYEQYF. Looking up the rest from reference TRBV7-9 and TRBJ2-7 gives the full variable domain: DTGVSQNPRHKITKRGQNVTFRCDPISEHNRLYWYRQTLGQGPEFLTYFQNEAQLEKSRLLSDRFSAERPKGSFSTLEIQRTEQGDSAMYLCASSQIQGSYEQYFGPGTRLTVT.

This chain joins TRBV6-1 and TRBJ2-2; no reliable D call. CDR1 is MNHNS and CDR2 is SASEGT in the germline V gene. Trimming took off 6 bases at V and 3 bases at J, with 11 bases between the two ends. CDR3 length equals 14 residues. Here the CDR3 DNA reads TGTGCCAGCAGGCTTGAGAGAGACACCGGGGAGCTGTTTTTT. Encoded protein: CASRLERDTGELFF.